This T cell receptor beta chain was sequenced in a study of blood T cell repertoires in COVID-19. This clone was recorded a few times. Method: immunoSEQ multiplex PCR; TCRdb's copy keeps in-frame clones and lacks some. The sample has 25,000 to 30,000 clones; approximately 80% are singletons. From germline, CDR1 is SEHNR and CDR2 FQNEAQ (reference sequence). The CDR3 covers 14 residues. V was pared by 2 bases and J by 5 bases, with 6 bases of the junction left unmatched. The chain links TRBV7-9 to TRBJ2-7; TRBD2 matches 7 bases. The sequenced sample consisted of peripheral blood. The TCR sequence derives from a human donor in a cohort sampled during active COVID-19. CDR3 region: CASSLNIREDEQYF. CDR3 bases: TGTGCCAGCAGCTTAAACATCCGGGAGGACGAGCAGTACTTC.